Given below is one T cell receptor beta chain in context. What it recognizes is unknown. The assay was immunoSEQ multiplex PCR, and TCRdb's table has in-frame clones only and misses some. Counted here are 45,000 to 60,000 clones, about 83% occurring once; the ten biggest clones make up roughly 3.2%. The record originates from a study of OX40 agonist ivuxolimab in advanced cancers. General study points: The study observed clonal expansion of CD4+ and CD8+ blood T cells by week 6 at 0.1 to 3.0 mg/kg. Low normalized clonal expansion also occurred in some nonresponding patients.

This CDR3 contains 12 residues. The germline V gene has CDR1 SGHVS and CDR2 FNYEAQ. Trimming pared 2 bases from V and 11 bases from J, leaving 12 bases between. The chain recombines TRBV7-6 with TRBJ2-5, with D perhaps TRBD1 (6 bases). This specimen was CD4+ or CD8+ T cells sorted from blood, taken in a trial of the OX40 agonist ivuxolimab. The sequence was obtained from an adult with an advanced solid tumor such as melanoma, head and neck, liver or kidney cancer. CDR3 DNA: TGTGCCAGCAGCTTAATGGACAGCCAACAGTACTTC. Encoded protein: CASSLMDSQQYF.